What follows describes a single T cell receptor (beta chain). MiXCR was run by TCRdb on the RT-PCR reads, yielding one entry per CDR3 protein. The data contain some 800,000 distinct CDR3 sequences, less than 25% of them singletons. Germline CDR1 and CDR2: ENHRY and SYGVKD. This CDR3 has 14 amino acids. V lost 3 bases and J lost 4; bases outside the gene matches: 6. This specimen comes from a study of response to subunit inactivated influenza vaccine. The chain links TRBV10-3 to TRBJ2-7; 7 positions match TRBD2. This TCR was recovered from a man in his fifties or sixties who received an inactivated influenza vaccine. The specimen was PBMCs from blood, collected 4 to 6 days after vaccination. CDR3 amino acids: CAISDLAGVYEQYF. In DNA form, the CDR3 reads TGTGCCATCAGTGATCTCGCGGGAGTTTACGAGCAGTACTTC.